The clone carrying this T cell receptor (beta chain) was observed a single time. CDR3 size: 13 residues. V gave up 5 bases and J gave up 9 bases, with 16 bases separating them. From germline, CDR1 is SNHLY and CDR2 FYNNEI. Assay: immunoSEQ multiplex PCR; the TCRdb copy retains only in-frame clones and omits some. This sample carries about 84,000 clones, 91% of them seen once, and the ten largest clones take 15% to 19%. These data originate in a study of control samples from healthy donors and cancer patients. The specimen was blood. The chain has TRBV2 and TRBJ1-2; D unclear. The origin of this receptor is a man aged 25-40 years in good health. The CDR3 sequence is CASSLGGDRSYTF. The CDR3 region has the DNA TGTGCCAGCAGTTTAGGCGGGGATAGGAGCTACACCTTC.